A selection of T cell receptor beta chains follows, all from one sample in a study of cytomegalovirus exposure and HLA in healthy donors. Sequencing used immunoSEQ multiplex PCR; TCRdb keeps in-frame clones, though not all of them. The repertoire consists of about 120,000 clones, with approximately 8% occurring once and the leading ten covering around 6%. The sequenced material came from PBMCs. Receptor source: a woman in her thirties or forties in good health and CMV-seropositive. Each CDR3 is given with its conserved first and last residue. D genes are given only for firm matches. Clone sizes are given selectively: once, few, many, or a class where the clone is expanded.

D,size,J,V,CDR3,DNA
TRBD1,few,TRBJ2-5,TRBV2,CASRRTGERGETQYF,TGTGCCAGCAGGCGGACAGGGGAAAGGGGAGAGACCCAGTACTTC
TRBD1,few,TRBJ1-5,TRBV9,CASSVDGQDNQPQHF,TGTGCCAGCAGCGTAGATGGACAGGACAATCAGCCCCAGCATTTT
TRBD2,few,TRBJ2-2,TRBV5-1,CASSLAASGATGELFF,TGCGCCAGCAGCTTGGCCGCTAGCGGGGCCACCGGGGAGCTGTTTTTT
.,.,TRBJ1-2,TRBV30,CAWSGTIYGYTF,TGTGCCTGGAGTGGGACAATATATGGCTACACCTTC
.,.,TRBJ2-2,TRBV4-2,CASSQGRGTGELFF,TGTGCCAGCAGCCAAGGCAGGGGCACCGGGGAGCTGTTTTTT
.,.,TRBJ1-1,TRBV13,CASSLTENTEAFF,TGTGCCAGCAGCTTAACAGAGAACACTGAAGCTTTCTTT
.,few,TRBJ2-1,TRBV5-6,CASSLRVGSIYNEQFF,TGTGCCAGCAGCTTGCGAGTGGGGAGCATCTACAATGAGCAGTTCTTC
.,.,TRBJ1-1,TRBV18,CASSPGVDRNTEAFF,TGCGCCAGCTCACCGGGAGTGGACAGAAACACTGAAGCTTTCTTT
.,few,TRBJ1-2,TRBV9,CASSVDGGAGYGYTF,TGTGCCAGCAGCGTAGATGGGGGGGCAGGCTATGGCTACACCTTC
.,.,TRBJ1-4,TRBV7-2,CASSWDSGTTEKLFF,TGTGCCAGCAGCTGGGACTCTGGGACCACGGAAAAACTGTTTTTT
.,few,TRBJ1-2,TRBV6-5,CASSYSAGANYGYTF,TGTGCCAGCAGTTACTCGGCCGGAGCTAACTATGGCTACACCTTC
TRBD1,few,TRBJ2-2,TRBV19,CASSISRGPGGELFF,TGTGCCAGTAGTATCTCCAGGGGGCCGGGCGGGGAGCTGTTTTTT
.,.,TRBJ1-1,TRBV7-9,CASSLVSGERAFF,TGTGCCAGCAGCTTAGTATCCGGGGAGCGAGCTTTCTTT
.,.,TRBJ2-7,TRBV7-8,CASSLVHHEQYF,TGTGCCAGCAGCTTAGTACACCACGAGCAGTACTTC
.,few,TRBJ1-1,TRBV5-8,CASSYGWGEVTEAFF,TGTGCCAGCAGCTACGGCTGGGGGGAGGTTACTGAAGCTTTCTTT
TRBD1,.,TRBJ2-3,TRBV19,CASSIPGQGADTQYF,TGTGCCAGTAGTATTCCGGGACAGGGGGCAGATACGCAGTATTTT
TRBD1,few,TRBJ2-5,TRBV2,CASTELGQSQETQYF,TGTGCCAGCACCGAATTGGGACAGTCACAGGAGACCCAGTACTTC
TRBD1,.,TRBJ1-2,TRBV7-6,CASSPNRQGGLDGYTF,TGTGCCAGCAGCCCAAACCGACAGGGGGGTTTGGATGGCTACACCTTC
.,.,TRBJ2-7,TRBV11-2,CASSLSLEQYF,TGTGCCAGCAGCTTATCTTTAGAGCAGTACTTC
TRBD1,few,TRBJ1-1,TRBV11-2,CASSLRGDRAEAFF,TGTGCCAGCAGCTTAAGGGGGGACAGGGCTGAAGCTTTCTTT
TRBD1,.,TRBJ1-2,TRBV18,CASSPGTDYGYTF,TGTGCCAGCTCACCTGGGACAGACTATGGCTACACCTTC
.,few,TRBJ2-7,TRBV14,CASSARYEQYF,TGTGCCAGCAGCGCGCGATACGAGCAGTACTTC
.,.,TRBJ1-3,TRBV30,CAWSVGQISGNTIYF,TGTGCCTGGAGTGTTGGGCAGATCTCTGGAAACACCATATATTTT
.,few,TRBJ2-3,TRBV6-4,CASSERGGFGTDTQYF,TGTGCCAGCAGTGAACGAGGGGGATTTGGGACAGATACGCAGTATTTT
.,few,TRBJ1-5,TRBV10-2,CASSEYPPGGNQPQHF,TGCGCCAGCAGTGAATACCCTCCGGGTGGCAATCAGCCCCAGCATTTT
.,few,TRBJ1-2,TRBV6-5,CASSPGMGNYGYTF,TGTGCCAGCAGTCCAGGGATGGGGAACTATGGCTACACCTTC
TRBD1,few,TRBJ1-5,TRBV19,CASSMGTGYRVAQPQHF,TGTGCCAGTAGTATGGGGACAGGGTATCGGGTGGCTCAGCCCCAGCATTTT
TRBD2,few,TRBJ2-3,TRBV10-3,CAISDARDYKNTQYF,TGTGCCATCAGTGATGCCCGGGACTACAAGAATACGCAGTATTTT